This T cell receptor beta chain was obtained from a study of blood T cells in healthy people across ages. Findings of the study overall: Diversity estimates from one million T cells were considered underestimates.

Of note for this clonotype: Its antigen is not identified.

Per germline, CDR1 SGHDN and CDR2 FVKESK. CDR3 length equals 18 residues. The germline V and J ends were trimmed by 4 bases and 0 bases, with 21 bases remaining between them. A J-beta primer mix and a sample-barcoded 5' primer were used in a second PCR of about 7 to 12 cycles. TCRdb redid the calling of the 5' RACE reads with MiXCR, one entry per CDR3 protein. The data hold about 930,000 distinct CDR3 sequences, with approximately 32% observed a single time. These data were also reused for a study on T cells of mothers and their children. This second study says: The overlap seen between related mothers and children slightly exceeded that of unrelated pairs, though not significantly.

The sequenced material came from blood. This TCR was sampled from a woman aged 35 to 49 in good health. The rearrangement links TRBV14 to TRBJ1-1; D is unresolved. CDR3: CASSPPSWVYEVNTEAFF. CDR3 bases: TGTGCCAGCAGCCCGCCCTCGTGGGTTTATGAGGTGAACACTGAAGCTTTCTTT. Drawing the rest from reference TRBV14 and TRBJ1-1, the complete variable domain is EAGVTQFPSHSVIEKGQTVTLRCDPISGHDNLYWYRRVMGKEIKFLLHFVKESKQDESGMPNNRFLAERTGGTYSTLKVQPAELEDSGVYFCASSPPSWVYEVNTEAFFGQGTRLTVV.